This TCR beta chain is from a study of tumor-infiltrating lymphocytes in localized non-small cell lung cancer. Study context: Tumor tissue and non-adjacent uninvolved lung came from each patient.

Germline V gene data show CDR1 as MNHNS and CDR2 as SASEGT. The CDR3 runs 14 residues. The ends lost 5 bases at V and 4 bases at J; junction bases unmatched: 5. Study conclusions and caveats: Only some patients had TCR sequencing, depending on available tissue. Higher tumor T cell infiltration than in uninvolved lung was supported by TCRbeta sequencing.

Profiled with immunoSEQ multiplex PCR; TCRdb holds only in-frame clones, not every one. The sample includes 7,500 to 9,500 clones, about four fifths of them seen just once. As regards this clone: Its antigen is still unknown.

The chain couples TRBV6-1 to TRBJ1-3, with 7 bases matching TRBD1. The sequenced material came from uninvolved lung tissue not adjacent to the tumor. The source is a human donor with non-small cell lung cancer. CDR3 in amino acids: CASSLWGQGNTIYF. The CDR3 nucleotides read TGTGCCAGCAGTCTTTGGGGACAGGGAAACACCATATATTTT.